This entry is about one TCR beta chain. This record belongs to a study of T cell changes during pregnancy in multiple sclerosis. This CDR3 contains 18 residues. V trimming: 2 bases; J trimming: 0 bases; junction bases outside the gene matches: 13. The germline gives CDR1 WSHSY, CDR2 SAAADI. Libraries were prepared by immunoSEQ multiplex PCR; TCRdb keeps only in-frame clonotypes and omits some of them. Of 40,000 to 55,000 clones in the sample, about nine tenths were seen once. The chain has TRBV10-2 and TRBJ2-7, with 7 bases identical to TRBD1. Material: CD4+ T cells from peripheral blood mononuclear cells, obtained in the second trimester of pregnancy. This TCR was recovered from a female donor with multiple sclerosis, enrolled in a pregnancy study. The CDR3 DNA sequence: TGCGCCAGCAGTGAGGACAGGGCCGGGACCAGGAGCTCCTACGAGCAGTACTTC. It yields the protein CASSEDRAGTRSSYEQYF.